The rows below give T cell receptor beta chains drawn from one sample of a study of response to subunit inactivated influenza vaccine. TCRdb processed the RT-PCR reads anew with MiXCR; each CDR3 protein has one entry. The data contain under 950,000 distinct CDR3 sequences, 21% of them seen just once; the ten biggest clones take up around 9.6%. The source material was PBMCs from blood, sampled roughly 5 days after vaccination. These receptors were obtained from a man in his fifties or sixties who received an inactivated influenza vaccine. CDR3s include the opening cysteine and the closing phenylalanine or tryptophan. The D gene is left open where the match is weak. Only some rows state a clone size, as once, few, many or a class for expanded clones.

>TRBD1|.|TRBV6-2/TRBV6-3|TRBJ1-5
TGTGCCAGCAGAGGACAGGGCGGGAGCAATCAGCCCCAGCATTTT
CASRGQGGSNQPQHF
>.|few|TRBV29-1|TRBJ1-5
TGCAGCGTTGAAAAGGCTGGTCAGCCCCAGCATTTT
CSVEKAGQPQHF
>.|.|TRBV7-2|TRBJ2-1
TGTGCCAGCAGCTTAGGCGGCAAAGGCAGTGAGCAGTTCTTC
CASSLGGKGSEQFF
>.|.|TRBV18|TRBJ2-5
TGTGCCAGCTCACCAAAACCTTGGCAACGACCGTCTCAAGAGACCCAGTACTTC
CASSPKPWQRPSQETQYF
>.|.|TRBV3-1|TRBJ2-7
TGTGCCAGCAGCCGTTTGGGGAGCACCCCGGGTGAGCAGTACTTC
CASSRLGSTPGEQYF
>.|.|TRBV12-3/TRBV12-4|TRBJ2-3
TGTGCCAGCGGGGACACAGATACGCAGTATTTT
CASGDTDTQYF
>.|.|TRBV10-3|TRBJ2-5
TGTGCCACCAGCATGAGCGAACAAGAGACCCAGTACTTC
CATSMSEQETQYF
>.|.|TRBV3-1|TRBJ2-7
TGTGCCAGCAGCCAAGATTATGAGACAGGGAGGTACGAGCAGTACTTC
CASSQDYETGRYEQYF
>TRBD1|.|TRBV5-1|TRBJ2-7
TGCGCCAGCAGCTTGGGGGGACAGCTTTCCTACGAGCAGTACTTC
CASSLGGQLSYEQYF
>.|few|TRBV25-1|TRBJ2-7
TGTGCCAGCAGTGAGACTAGAGGTTTCCTCTACGAGCAGTACTTC
CASSETRGFLYEQYF
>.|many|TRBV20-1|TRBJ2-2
TGCAGTGCTTCAACCCAGAGGCTGGGGGACACCGGGGAGCTGTTTTTT
CSASTQRLGDTGELFF
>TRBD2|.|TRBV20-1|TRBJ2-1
TGCAGTGCTAGAGATCGGATAGCGGGGGGGCCATACAATGAGCAGTTCTTC
CSARDRIAGGPYNEQFF
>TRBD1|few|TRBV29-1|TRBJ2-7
TGCAGCGCCAGGACAGGGGACACCTACGAGCAGTACTTC
CSARTGDTYEQYF
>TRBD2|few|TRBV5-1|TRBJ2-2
TGCGCCAGCACGGGGGGAAGGTACACCGGGGAGCTGTTTTTT
CASTGGRYTGELFF
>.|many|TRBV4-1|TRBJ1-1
TGCGCCAGCAGCCAACACTTTACAAGGAACACTGAAGCTTTCTTT
CASSQHFTRNTEAFF
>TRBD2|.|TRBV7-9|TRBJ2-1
TGTGCCAGCAGCCCCGGGACTACTAGCTCCTACAATGAGCAGTTCTTC
CASSPGTTSSYNEQFF
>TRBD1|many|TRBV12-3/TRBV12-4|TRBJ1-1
TGTGCCAGCAGTTTACTCCCAGGGGGTTTGAACACTGAAGCTTTCTTT
CASSLLPGGLNTEAFF
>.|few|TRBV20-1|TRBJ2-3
TGCAGTGCTAGAGAGTACACAGATACGCAGTATTTT
CSAREYTDTQYF
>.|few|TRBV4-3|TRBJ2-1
TGCGCCAGCAGCCAAGAGGGGGCAGGATCCCGACCCTACAATGAGCAGTTCTTC
CASSQEGAGSRPYNEQFF
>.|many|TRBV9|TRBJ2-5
TGTGCCAGCACCCCGTCCTTGGGAGGTCGGGAGACCCAGTACTTC
CASTPSLGGRETQYF
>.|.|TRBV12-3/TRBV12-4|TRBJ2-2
TGTGCCAGCACCTTCTACAGATACACCGGGGAGCTGTTTTTT
CASTFYRYTGELFF
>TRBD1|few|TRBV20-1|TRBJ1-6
TGCAGTGCTAGAGATAGGACAGGGCCTTCACCCCTCCACTTT
CSARDRTGPSPLHF
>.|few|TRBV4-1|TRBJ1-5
TGCGCCAGCAGCCAAGTCGGGGAGGGGCGCAATCAGCCCCAGCATTTT
CASSQVGEGRNQPQHF
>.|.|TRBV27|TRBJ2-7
TGTGCCAGCAGTTTCTCCCCTTCCAACGAGCAGTACTTC
CASSFSPSNEQYF
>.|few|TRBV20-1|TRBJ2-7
TGCAGTGCTAGTACAGGGTACGAGCAGTACTTC
CSASTGYEQYF
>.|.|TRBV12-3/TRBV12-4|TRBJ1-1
TGTGCCAGCAGCGTTGGGGTGAGAACTGAAGCTTTCTTT
CASSVGVRTEAFF
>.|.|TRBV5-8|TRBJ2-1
TGTGCCAGCAGCTTGGGACTAACCAATGAGCAGTTCTTC
CASSLGLTNEQFF
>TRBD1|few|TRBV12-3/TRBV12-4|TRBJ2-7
TGTGCCAGCAGCCGACAGGGAATTTTGGTGGAGCAGTACTTC
CASSRQGILVEQYF
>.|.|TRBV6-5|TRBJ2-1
TGTGCCAGCAGTTACCGCGCGGATGACAATGAGCAGTTCTTC
CASSYRADDNEQFF
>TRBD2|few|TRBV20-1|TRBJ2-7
TGCAGTGCTAGGGACCTTACGTTTAGCGGGAGTGGGTACGAGCAGTACTTC
CSARDLTFSGSGYEQYF
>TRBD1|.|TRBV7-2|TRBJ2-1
TGTGCCAGCAGCCCCAGTTTTGGGACAGGGCTCTACAATGAGCAGTTCTTC
CASSPSFGTGLYNEQFF
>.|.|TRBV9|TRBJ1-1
TGTGCCAGCACCCCTACTGTTACGGGTCGGACTGAAGCTTTCTTT
CASTPTVTGRTEAFF
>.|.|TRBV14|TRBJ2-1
TGTGCCAGCAGCCAACACGGGAATGAGCAGTTCTTC
CASSQHGNEQFF
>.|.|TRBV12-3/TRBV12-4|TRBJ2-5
TGTGCCAGCAGTTTACAGCGGCGCCTCCAAGAGACCCAGTACTTC
CASSLQRRLQETQYF
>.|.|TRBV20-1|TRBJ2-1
TGCAGTGCTAGAGTACGGGGCCCCCTCTACAATGAGCAGTTCTTC
CSARVRGPLYNEQFF
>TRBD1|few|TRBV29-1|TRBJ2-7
TGCAGCGCTACAGCGGTGGACAGGGGGGTACAGGAGCAGTACTTC
CSATAVDRGVQEQYF
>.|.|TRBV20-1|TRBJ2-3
TGCAGTGCTAGAACGACAGAAGGCACAGATACGCAGTATTTT
CSARTTEGTDTQYF
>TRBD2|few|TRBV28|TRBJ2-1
TGTGCCAGCAGGGCGGGAGCTACGTACAATGAGCAGTTCTTC
CASRAGATYNEQFF